The 19 T cell receptor beta chains below were found in one sample sequenced in a study of shared clonotypes between healthy human individuals (dated by TCRdb to 2020 to 2021). The library came from the immunoSEQ multiplex PCR assay. Drawn from immuneACCESS, this table holds only the in-frame rearrangements with V and J called that TCRdb kept. Clones are partly lost; checked studies trace under half to an unresolved V gene and leave the rest unexplained. Here the sample has some 900,000 clones; about three quarters occur a single time. 1.5% of the sample belongs to the ten largest clones. The sample taken for sequencing was memory CD4+ T cells sorted from blood. The label giving this sample's cell subset or site can be read as: CD45RA-negative fraction. The receptors stem from a man younger than 35 in good health.

This clone has just one count. The rearrangement links TRBV2 to TRBJ1-2, with D perhaps matching TRBD1 (5 bases). V shed 1 base and J shed 3 bases, with 9 bases lying between them. CDR1 is SNHLY and CDR2 is FYNNEI in the germline V gene. There are 14 residues in the CDR3. CDR3 coding DNA: TGTGCCAGCAGTGAAGAGGGGTCCTACTATGGCTACACCTTC. Its protein product is CASSEEGSYYGYTF.

This chain links TRBV18 with TRBJ1-5; D ambiguous. The CDR3 is 13 amino acids. Germline V CDR1 and CDR2: KGHSH, LQKENI. V lost 10 bases and J lost 4, with 14 bases in between. The chain's CDR3 is CATASAKNQPQHF. CDR3 nucleotides: TGTGCCACAGCTTCGGCCAAGAATCAGCCCCAGCATTTT.

The chain joins TRBV6-5 to TRBJ2-5, with 10 bases lining up with TRBD2. The CDR3 is 13 amino acids. The ends lost 7 bases at V and 7 bases at J; junction bases unmatched: 6. Germline V CDR1 and CDR2: MNHEY, SVGAGI. CDR3: CASTGTSAGTQYF. The CDR3 bases are TGTGCCAGCACGGGGACTAGCGCTGGGACCCAGTACTTC.

This chain links TRBV11-2 with TRBJ2-3, with 9 positions matching TRBD2. Germline CDR1 SGHAT, CDR2 FQNNGV. CDR3 length: 13 amino acids. The V segment lost 3 bases and the J segment 7 bases; nucleotides outside the gene matches: 2. CDR3 protein: CASSFAGGYTQYF. In DNA, the CDR3 is TGTGCCAGCAGCTTCGCGGGAGGGTATACGCAGTATTTT.

V usage is TRBV7-2 and J usage is TRBJ2-3; D unresolved. Trimming cost V 1 base and J 5 bases, with 13 bases left between them. The CDR3 has 15 residues. The germline V gene has CDR1 SGHTA and CDR2 FQGNSA. Here the CDR3 reads CASSLGLQEVDTQYF. The CDR3 DNA reads as TGTGCCAGCAGCTTAGGTCTACAAGAGGTAGATACGCAGTATTTT.

V gene TRBV10-1 combines with J gene TRBJ2-5, with D unclear. V was trimmed by 4 bases and J by 5 bases, leaving 17 bases between them. The CDR3 runs to 15 residues. Germline-derived CDR1 and CDR2 are WNHNN and SYGVQD (reference sequence). This CDR3 reads CASSALVLGLETQYF. The CDR3, as DNA: TGCGCCAGCAGTGCTCTTGTTCTGGGGTTGGAGACCCAGTACTTC.

The V gene is TRBV19, the J gene TRBJ2-1; D is perhaps TRBD1 (5 bases). CDR1 and CDR2 (germline): LNHDA, SQIVND (reference sequence). V was shortened by 8 bases and J by 3 bases, with 11 bases between the two germline ends. This CDR3 comprises 13 residues. DNA for the CDR3: TGTGCCAGTCAGCGACAGCTCTACAATGAGCAGTTCTTC. Translating gives CASQRQLYNEQFF.

The chain links TRBV7-2 to TRBJ2-3; D call uncertain. Trimming removed 5 bases at V and 2 bases at J, with 8 bases between. CDR1 and CDR2 from the germline V gene are SGHTA and FQGNSA. This CDR3 region has 13 residues. The CDR3 DNA reads as TGTGCCAGCAGCACGAGACCCACAGATACGCAGTATTTT. Translation: CASSTRPTDTQYF.

Turning to this clone: Other DNA sequences in the sample encode the same CDR3. The V and J genes are TRBV30 and TRBJ1-2; 7 bases match TRBD1. The CDR3 totals 14 residues. The ends lost 1 base at V and 0 bases at J; junction bases unmatched: 2. Germline assignment: CDR1 GTSNPN and CDR2 SVGIG (reference sequence). This chain's CDR3 is CAWSGGTANYGYTF. The CDR3 DNA reads TGTGCCTGGAGTGGTGGGACAGCTAACTATGGCTACACCTTC.

This chain joins TRBV19 and TRBJ1-6; D is perhaps TRBD1 (6 bases). The CDR3 runs to 13 residues. Germline loops: CDR1 LNHDA, CDR2 SQIVND (reference sequence). Deletions cut 5 bases from V and 7 bases from J, with 9 bases between. The CDR3 DNA follows: TGTGCCAGTAGTGCGGACAGCAATTCACCCCTCCACTTT. Translating it yields CASSADSNSPLHF.

This clone was observed once. The rearrangement joins TRBV27 to TRBJ2-5; TRBD1 matches at 8 bases. The germline CDR1 and CDR2 sequences are MNHEY and SMNVEV (reference sequence). With 7 bases clipped from V and 0 bases from J, the junction kept 4 bases outside the gene matches. The CDR3 totals 14 residues. The CDR3 region has the DNA TGTGCCAGCAACCGACAGGGGAACCAAGAGACCCAGTACTTC. It specifies CASNRQGNQETQYF.

The rearrangement links TRBV10-3 to TRBJ1-6, with D possibly matching TRBD1 (6 bases). V was cut by 2 bases and J by 7 bases, with 12 bases left in between. This CDR3 region has 15 residues. From germline, CDR1 is ENHRY and CDR2 SYGVKD. In nucleotides, the CDR3 is TGTGCCATCAGTGAGCTTGAGGGGGGGAATTCACCCCTCCACTTT. Translating gives CAISELEGGNSPLHF.

This clone was observed a handful of times. J is TRBJ2-3 and V is TRBV5-8; 7 bases fit TRBD1. V gave up 1 base and J gave up 2 bases; unmatched junction bases: 7. The CDR3 has 16 amino acids. Germline V gene data show CDR1 as SGHTS and CDR2 as YDEGEE. The CDR3 DNA reads as TGTGCCAGCAGCTTGCTTGGGACAGAATACACAGATACGCAGTATTTT. Residues: CASSLLGTEYTDTQYF.

The V call is TRBV15, the J call TRBJ2-5; TRBD2 is a possible D gene (6 bases). The germline CDR1 and CDR2 sequences are LNHNV and YYDKDF (reference sequence). This CDR3 has 18 amino acids. The ends were cut back, 3 bases at V and 1 base at J, with 21 bases in the middle. The CDR3 here is CATSRGLTGLGAQETQYF. CDR3 sequence (DNA): TGTGCCACCAGCAGGGGACTGACGGGACTGGGAGCCCAAGAGACCCAGTACTTC.

The CDR3 region has the DNA TGTGCCAGCAGTTACTCGACCCTTCTCAGCCATGAGCAGTTCTTC. It codes for CASSYSTLLSHEQFF. V and J are TRBV6-5 and TRBJ2-1; D is unclear. Trimming left V 0 bases short and J 8 bases short, with 14 bases between. The germline gives CDR1 MNHEY, CDR2 SVGAGI. The CDR3 is made up of 15 amino acids.

This chain connects TRBV4-1 to TRBJ2-3, with D possibly matching TRBD2 (5 bases). This CDR3 is 18 amino acids long. Germline assignment: CDR1 MGHRA and CDR2 YSYEKL. Trimming pared 5 bases from V and 1 base from J, leaving 22 bases between. DNA for the CDR3: TGCGCCAGCAGCAAACCCTACTCGCGCGAGAGGGGCACAGATACGCAGTATTTT. It translates to CASSKPYSRERGTDTQYF.

The V and J genes are TRBV19 and TRBJ1-2; 9 bases are a match to TRBD1. The CDR3 extends over 14 amino acids. J was trimmed by 4 bases and V by 5 bases; bases with no gene match: 5. The germline CDR1 and CDR2 sequences are LNHDA and SQIVND (reference sequence). In nucleotides, the CDR3 is TGTGCCAGTAGTCTAACAGGGGGCGGCTATGGCTACACCTTC. The encoded protein is CASSLTGGGYGYTF.

The chain links TRBV6-1 to TRBJ1-4, with 8 positions matching TRBD1. Trimming took 4 bases from V and 4 from J; bases not matched to a gene: 5. The CDR3 spans 15 residues. Looked up from germline, CDR1 is MNHNS and CDR2 is SASEGT. This CDR3 is CASSGDRGHNEKLFF. CDR3 nucleotide sequence: TGTGCCAGCAGTGGCGACAGGGGTCATAATGAAAAACTGTTTTTT.

A few counts support this clone. J is TRBJ1-1 and V is TRBV5-4; the match to TRBD1 covers 7 bases. Germline lookup yields CDR1 SGHNT and CDR2 YYREEE (reference sequence). V lost 0 bases, J lost 0 bases, and 5 bases stayed unmatched. The CDR3 loop spans 16 amino acids. The CDR3 nucleotides are TGTGCCAGCAGCTTGGCCCGACAGGGAGTGAACACTGAAGCTTTCTTT. Its translation is CASSLARQGVNTEAFF.